This T cell receptor (beta chain) appears in the sequencing data of a study of blood T cell repertoires in COVID-19. Whole-study context: Samples taken during acute and convalescent COVID-19 were collected in the United States, Italy and Spain. T cells, B-cell-depleted T cells, or PBMCs supplied cDNA or gDNA.

In its sample, this clone was seen once. Trimming shortened V by 6 bases and J by 10 bases, and 16 bases separated the two germline ends. The CDR3 spans 13 residues. The authors' processing: Amplified reference gene primers provided the basis for estimating nucleated cell counts. The method was immunoSEQ multiplex PCR; TCRdb's version includes in-frame clones alone and lacks a portion of them. Clone size and V and J calls were adopted from that table, with D and trimming inferred from the DNA. The table shows more than 140,000 clones, with around 83% occurring only once. This chain connects TRBV12-3 or TRBV12-4 to TRBJ2-1, with D perhaps matching TRBD2 (5 bases). This TCR derives from a human donor in a cohort sampled during active COVID-19. Sequences were obtained from peripheral blood. This chain's CDR3 is CASSRSGRWEQFF. CDR3 DNA sequence: TGTGCCAGCAGCCGGAGCGGTAGATGGGAGCAGTTCTTC.